The 31 T cell receptor beta chains presented below share a single source sample, sequenced in a study of OX40 agonist ivuxolimab in advanced cancers. Assay: immunoSEQ multiplex PCR; the TCRdb copy retains only in-frame clones and omits some. This table holds approximately 77,000 clones, 90% found once. The sample was CD4+ or CD8+ T cells sorted from blood, taken in a trial of the OX40 agonist ivuxolimab. These receptor sequences come from an adult with an advanced solid tumor such as melanoma, head and neck, liver or kidney cancer.

The rearrangement links TRBV7-9 to TRBJ2-4; D not resolved. V dropped 5 bases and J dropped 5 bases, with 7 bases sitting between them. The CDR3 has 12 residues. The V gene's germline CDR1 is SEHNR and CDR2 FQNEAQ (reference sequence). CDR3 protein: CASSRTENIQYF. Written as DNA, the CDR3 is TGTGCCAGCAGCCGGACGGAAAACATTCAGTACTTC.

The CDR3 reads CASSPGQGSTGELFF. The DNA of the CDR3 is TGTGCCAGCAGTCCGGGACAGGGGAGCACCGGGGAGCTGTTTTTT. The chain employs TRBV28 and TRBJ2-2, with 10 bases lining up with TRBD1. J lost 4 bases, V lost 5 bases, and 4 bases had no gene match. The CDR3 is made up of 15 amino acids. Germline V gene sequence: CDR1 MDHEN, CDR2 SYDVKM. Full variable domain (outside the CDR3, taken from reference TRBV28 and TRBJ2-2): DVKVTQSSRYLVKRTGEKVFLECVQDMDHENMFWYRQDPGLGLRLIYFSYDVKMKEKGDIPEGYSVSREKKERFSLILESASTNQTSMYLCASSPGQGSTGELFFGEGSRLTVL.

The gene calls are TRBV6-1 and TRBJ1-1; tentatively, D is TRBD1 (5 bases). CDR3 size: 15 residues. Germline CDR1 MNHNS, CDR2 SASEGT. The V gene lost 2 bases and the J gene lost 3 bases, with 13 bases spanning the gap. The chain's CDR3 is CASSETLGGYTEAFF. CDR3 nucleotides: TGTGCCAGCAGTGAAACGTTGGGGGGTTACACTGAAGCTTTCTTT.

This clone was detected a few times. This chain connects TRBV5-4 to TRBJ2-1; D is ambiguous. Germline V gene sequence: CDR1 SGHNT, CDR2 YYREEE (reference sequence). Trimming took off 0 bases at V and 7 bases at J, with 11 bases between the two ends. CDR3 length: 14 residues. CDR3 in DNA: TGTGCCAGCAGCTTGGATCCCACAGTTAATGAGCAGTTCTTC. Translation: CASSLDPTVNEQFF.

V usage is TRBV7-6 and J usage is TRBJ1-5; TRBD1 agrees at 9 bases. This CDR3 is built from 19 residues. The V gene end was trimmed by 5 bases and the J gene end by 0 bases; junction bases not matched to a gene: 14. Germline V gene sequence: CDR1 SGHVS, CDR2 FNYEAQ. CDR3 nucleotide sequence: TGTGCCAGCAGCACGTATACAGGACAGGGGAGCTATAGCAATCAGCCCCAGCATTTT. Amino acid sequence: CASSTYTGQGSYSNQPQHF.

The count of this clone is one. The V call is TRBV5-1, the J call TRBJ1-1; no definite D call. Germline V gene sequence: CDR1 SGHRS, CDR2 YFSETQ. This CDR3 comprises 13 residues. V was trimmed by 3 bases and J by 1 base, leaving 7 bases between them. In DNA, the CDR3 is TGCGCCAGCAGCTGGCAACAGAACACTGAAGCTTTCTTT. As protein: CASSWQQNTEAFF.

In the case of this clone: The sample carries other DNA sequences with the same CDR3. This chain links TRBV10-3 with TRBJ2-1, with 10 bases lining up with TRBD2. The CDR3 consists of 14 residues. Germline V CDR1 and CDR2: ENHRY, SYGVKD. V was pared by 10 bases and J by 5 bases, with 8 bases of the junction left unmatched. The CDR3 loop reads CATAASGRDNEQFF. The CDR3 region has the DNA TGTGCCACCGCCGCCAGCGGGAGGGACAATGAGCAGTTCTTC.

V gene TRBV6-5 combines with J gene TRBJ1-4; D possibly corresponds to TRBD1 (5 bases). The germline CDR1 and CDR2 sequences are MNHEY and SVGAGI. The CDR3 contains 15 residues. Trimming removed 0 bases at V and 5 bases at J, with 10 bases between. The CDR3 bases are TGTGCCAGCAGTTACTCGAGGGGTTTCAATGAAAAACTGTTTTTT. Amino acids: CASSYSRGFNEKLFF.

This chain joins TRBV7-9 and TRBJ2-7, with D perhaps TRBD2 (6 bases). CDR3 length: 15 amino acids. In germline, CDR1 is SEHNR, CDR2 FQNEAQ (reference sequence). Trimming took off 7 bases at V and 0 bases at J, with 16 bases between the two ends. CDR3 sequence reads: CASTPWGDLSYEQYF. CDR3 nucleotides: TGTGCCAGCACCCCCTGGGGGGACCTCTCCTACGAGCAGTACTTC.

V and J are TRBV30 and TRBJ1-3, with D possibly TRBD1 on 6 matching bases. CDR3 length equals 18 residues. Trimming left V 1 base short and J 0 bases short, with 19 bases between. Germline V gene data show CDR1 as GTSNPN and CDR2 as SVGIG (reference sequence). CDR3 residues: CAWSDAAAVQGSGNTIYF. CDR3 DNA sequence: TGTGCCTGGAGTGATGCTGCCGCGGTACAGGGCTCTGGAAACACCATATATTTT.

The CDR3 loop reads CASSLDSNQPQHF. For the CDR3, the DNA is TGCGCCAGCAGCTTGGACAGCAATCAGCCCCAGCATTTT. This rearrangement joins TRBV5-1 to TRBJ1-5; D ambiguous. Per germline, CDR1 SGHRS and CDR2 YFSETQ. CDR3 length equals 13 residues. The V end was cut by 0 bases, the J end by 1 base, with 2 bases between.

The chain couples TRBV9 to TRBJ1-6; D unresolved. CDR3 length: 15 residues. V lost 3 bases and J 5 bases, leaving 12 bases between the germline ends. The germline gives CDR1 SGDLS, CDR2 YYNGEE. CDR3 nucleotides: TGTGCCAGCAGCGCCGGGCCCAGCGATAATTCACCCCTCCACTTT. It is translated as CASSAGPSDNSPLHF.

This clone was counted between two and nine times. The genes are TRBV7-9 and TRBJ2-5; TRBD2 matches at 7 bases. CDR1 and CDR2 (germline): SEHNR, FQNEAQ (reference sequence). The CDR3 sequence is 14 residues long. V lost 7 bases and J lost 2; bases outside the gene matches: 7. This CDR3 reads CASNRAGYQETQYF. In DNA, the CDR3 is TGTGCCAGCAACCGAGCGGGATATCAAGAGACCCAGTACTTC.

The table lists this clone with a few counts. The V call is TRBV19, the J call TRBJ1-5; no clear D. V lost 6 bases, J lost 3 bases, and 12 bases lay in between. The CDR3 loop spans 14 amino acids. Germline V gene sequence: CDR1 LNHDA, CDR2 SQIVND (reference sequence). CDR3 residues: CASRPREFNQPQHF. In DNA, the CDR3 is TGTGCCAGTAGGCCCCGTGAGTTCAATCAGCCCCAGCATTTT.

This clone turned up a few times. The chain couples TRBV7-2 to TRBJ2-3; D tentatively reads TRBD1 or TRBD2 (6 bases each). Deletions cut 2 bases from V and 3 bases from J, with 18 bases between. Per the germline V gene, CDR1 is SGHTA and CDR2 is FQGNSA. The CDR3 runs 17 residues. CDR3 nucleotide sequence: TGTGCCAGCAGCTTAATCGGGGGCCCTCTAGGGACAGATACGCAGTATTTT. Its translation is CASSLIGGPLGTDTQYF. The entire variable domain, with the rest obtained from reference TRBV7-2 and TRBJ2-3, is as follows: GAGVSQSPSNKVTEKGKDVELRCDPISGHTALYWYRQSLGQGLEFLIYFQGNSAPDKSGLPSDRFSAERTGGSVSTLTIQRTQQEDSAVYLCASSLIGGPLGTDTQYFGPGTRLTVL.

The V gene is TRBV6-1, the J gene TRBJ2-7; no clear D. There are 16 residues in the CDR3. Trimming took 0 bases from V and 2 from J, leaving 14 bases between them. Looked up from germline, CDR1 is MNHNS and CDR2 is SASEGT. The CDR3 DNA reads TGTGCCAGCAGTGAAGCGGGTTTTGACTCTACCTACGAGCAGTACTTC. Amino acid sequence: CASSEAGFDSTYEQYF.

V usage is TRBV28 and J usage is TRBJ1-1; D is ambiguous. Germline V gives CDR1 MDHEN, CDR2 SYDVKM. The CDR3 length is 13 residues. Trimming removed 6 bases at V and 2 bases at J, with 10 bases between. CDR3 coding DNA: TGTGCCAGCAGCCTCGACTCAAACACTGAAGCTTTCTTT. Encoded protein: CASSLDSNTEAFF. Looking up the rest from reference TRBV28 and TRBJ1-1 gives the full variable domain: DVKVTQSSRYLVKRTGEKVFLECVQDMDHENMFWYRQDPGLGLRLIYFSYDVKMKEKGDIPEGYSVSREKKERFSLILESASTNQTSMYLCASSLDSNTEAFFGQGTRLTVV.

CDR3 coding DNA: TGTGCCAGCGCGGGCACAGGGCAGGACTATGGCTACACCTTC. Protein: CASAGTGQDYGYTF. This chain links TRBV5-6 with TRBJ1-2, with D maybe TRBD1 (6 bases). The CDR3 length is 14 residues. V gave up 7 bases and J gave up 3 bases, with 16 bases separating them. CDR1 and CDR2 (germline): SGHDT, YYEEEE.

The chain combines TRBV10-3 with TRBJ2-2; D is unclear. The length of the CDR3 is 13 residues. V lost 4 bases, J lost 4 bases, and 7 bases lay in between. Germline assignment: CDR1 ENHRY and CDR2 SYGVKD. The chain's CDR3 is CAISGLGTGELFF. CDR3 DNA sequence: TGTGCCATCAGTGGACTGGGCACCGGGGAGCTGTTTTTT.

This rearrangement joins TRBV6-6 to TRBJ1-2, with D tentatively TRBD1 (5 bases). The CDR3 runs to 15 residues. Germline V lookup: CDR1 MNHNY, CDR2 SVGAGI (reference sequence). V lost 0 bases and J lost 3, with 11 bases in between. The DNA for the CDR3 is TGTGCCAGCAGTTACTCGAGGTCCAGGGACTATGGCTACACCTTC. Amino acid sequence: CASSYSRSRDYGYTF.

The rearrangement uses TRBV20-1 and TRBJ2-5; D is unclear. The J call is doubtful: the DNA matches TRBJ2-7 better. CDR1 is DFQATT and CDR2 is SNEGSKA in the germline V gene (reference sequence). This CDR3 spans 11 amino acids. CDR3 sequence: CSARNKAEQYF. In DNA, the CDR3 is TGCAGTGCTAGGAATAAGGCCGAGCAGTACTTC.

This sequence joins TRBV23-1 and TRBJ1-3; 9 positions match TRBD1. TRBV23-1 is noted as an ORF with a role that remains uncertain. The CDR3 is made up of 20 amino acids. The V segment lost 2 bases and the J segment 0 bases; nucleotides outside the gene matches: 14. The CDR3 DNA reads as TGCGCCAGCAGTCAAACTCTCCGGACAGGGGCAGTGAACTCTGGAAACACCATATATTTT. Translated, it gives CASSQTLRTGAVNSGNTIYF.

The chain uses TRBV7-2 and TRBJ1-1; 8 nucleotides match TRBD1. V was pared by 5 bases and J by 4 bases, with 9 bases of the junction left unmatched. The CDR3 runs 15 residues. The germline gives CDR1 SGHTA, CDR2 FQGNSA. For the CDR3, the DNA is TGTGCCAGCAGCGTACCAGGGGGCCAGGGCACTGAAGCTTTCTTT. It encodes CASSVPGGQGTEAFF. The full variable domain, in which reference TRBV7-2 and TRBJ1-1 provide the parts outside the CDR3, is GAGVSQSPSNKVTEKGKDVELRCDPISGHTALYWYRQSLGQGLEFLIYFQGNSAPDKSGLPSDRFSAERTGGSVSTLTIQRTQQEDSAVYLCASSVPGGQGTEAFFGQGTRLTVV.

The chain recombines TRBV18 with TRBJ2-5; D might be TRBD1 (6 bases). V dropped 3 bases and J dropped 3 bases, with 11 bases sitting between them. CDR3 length: 14 amino acids. Germline CDR1 reads KGHSH; CDR2 reads LQKENI. CDR3 nucleotide sequence: TGTGCCAGCTCACCTGCCGGGACAAAAGAGACCCAGTACTTC. It yields the protein CASSPAGTKETQYF.

V usage is TRBV7-3 and J usage is TRBJ2-7; no clear D gene. Germline lookup yields CDR1 SGHTA and CDR2 FQGTGA. The germline V and J ends were trimmed by 5 bases and 5 bases, with 16 bases remaining between them. This CDR3 contains 14 residues. Here the CDR3 reads CASSPLVLGDEQYF. CDR3 in DNA: TGTGCCAGCAGCCCCCTAGTTCTCGGAGACGAGCAGTACTTC.

This chain connects TRBV2 to TRBJ1-1; the match to TRBD1 covers 9 bases. The V segment lost 4 bases and the J segment 6 bases; nucleotides outside the gene matches: 15. The CDR3 is 17 residues long. Germline CDR1 is SNHLY and CDR2 is FYNNEI. The CDR3 reads CASSAGQGWEVLAEAFF. The CDR3 bases are TGTGCCAGCAGTGCGGGACAGGGATGGGAGGTCTTGGCTGAAGCTTTCTTT.

The gene calls are TRBV5-1 and TRBJ1-1, with D uncertain. Looked up from germline, CDR1 is SGHRS and CDR2 is YFSETQ. V dropped 0 bases and J dropped 8 bases, with 11 bases sitting between them. The CDR3 runs to 13 residues. The CDR3 protein is CASSLVPDEEAFF. Written as DNA, the CDR3 is TGCGCCAGCAGCTTGGTGCCAGATGAAGAAGCTTTCTTT. Full variable domain (missing parts from reference TRBV5-1 and TRBJ1-1): KAGVTQTPRYLIKTRGQQVTLSCSPISGHRSVSWYQQTPGQGLQFLFEYFSETQRNKGNFPGRFSGRQFSNSRSEMNVSTLELGDSALYLCASSLVPDEEAFFGQGTRLTVV.

The chain employs TRBV28 and TRBJ2-7; D is uncertain. Germline V gene data show CDR1 as MDHEN and CDR2 as SYDVKM. V was clipped by 1 base and J by 1 base, with 2 bases between them. The CDR3 extends over 12 amino acids. CDR3 in amino acids: CASSLSSYEQYF. CDR3 sequence (DNA): TGTGCCAGCAGTTTATCGTCCTACGAGCAGTACTTC. Supplemented by reference TRBV28 and TRBJ2-7, the full variable domain reads DVKVTQSSRYLVKRTGEKVFLECVQDMDHENMFWYRQDPGLGLRLIYFSYDVKMKEKGDIPEGYSVSREKKERFSLILESASTNQTSMYLCASSLSSYEQYFGPGTRLTVT.

A single count supports this clone. The V gene is TRBV29-1, the J gene TRBJ1-1; D might be TRBD1 (5 bases). This CDR3 is built from 11 residues. Germline CDR1 reads SQVTM; CDR2 reads ANQGSEA. Trimming took 4 bases from V and 14 from J, leaving 17 bases between them. The CDR3 region is CSVGFKGEGFF. As DNA, the CDR3 is TGCAGCGTTGGCTTCAAAGGGGAGGGGTTCTTT. The full variable domain, rest sourced from reference TRBV29-1 and TRBJ1-1, is SAVISQKPSRDICQRGTSLTIQCQVDSQVTMMFWYRQQPGQSLTLIATANQGSEATYESGFVIDKFPISRPNLTFSTLTVSNMSPEDSSIYLCSVGFKGEGFFGQGTRLTVV.

In DNA, the CDR3 is TGTGCCAGCAGCCAAGATTATTATGGCTACACCTTC. It encodes CASSQDYYGYTF. The chain combines TRBV14 with TRBJ1-2; D is unresolved. CDR3 length: 12 residues. The germline V gene encodes CDR1 SGHDN and CDR2 FVKESK. V lost 0 bases and J 5 bases, leaving 4 bases between the germline ends.

V and J are TRBV2 and TRBJ2-5; unclear D gene. V was pared by 4 bases and J by 2 bases, with 5 bases between. The germline V gene has CDR1 SNHLY and CDR2 FYNNEI. This CDR3 is 12 amino acids long. The CDR3 sequence: CASSVQQETQYF. CDR3 DNA: TGTGCCAGCAGTGTCCAGCAAGAGACCCAGTACTTC.